The rows below give T cell receptor beta chains drawn from one sample of a study of T-cell reconstitution after alpha-beta-depleted transplantation in children. TCRdb processed the PCR reads anew with MiXCR; each CDR3 protein has one entry. The sample carries fewer than 700,000 distinct CDR3 sequences, over 10% recorded once. The sequences come from PBMCs, mostly from graft donor cells, collected 360 days after TCRalphabeta/CD19-depleted stem cell transplant. All receptors derive from a male patient between 5 and 17 years old who had a stem cell transplant for acute myeloid leukemia, so the T cells may come from the graft donor. The CDR3 runs from the conserved cysteine through the conserved F or W. The D gene is left open where the match is weak. The size of a clone is reported for some rows only, either as once, few or many, or as a class for expanded clones.

v_gene: TRBV20-1
d_gene: .
j_gene: TRBJ2-1
abundance: few
CDR3nt: TGCAGTGCTAGAGATCGACAGAGCTCCTACAATGAGCAGTTCTTC
CDR3aa: CSARDRQSSYNEQFF

v_gene: TRBV6-1
d_gene: TRBD1
j_gene: TRBJ1-1
abundance: .
CDR3nt: TGTGCCAGCAGTCCCCCACAGGGGGCGAGGACTGAAGCTTTCTTT
CDR3aa: CASSPPQGARTEAFF

v_gene: TRBV12-3/TRBV12-4
d_gene: .
j_gene: TRBJ2-2
abundance: many
CDR3nt: TGTGCCAGCAGTTTAGTGCGGGTCGGGGAGCTGTTTTTT
CDR3aa: CASSLVRVGELFF

v_gene: TRBV29-1
d_gene: .
j_gene: TRBJ1-1
abundance: many
CDR3nt: TGCAGCGTTGGAGGGTGGGGACATAGCTCGAACACTGAAGCTTTCTTT
CDR3aa: CSVGGWGHSSNTEAFF

v_gene: TRBV20-1
d_gene: TRBD2
j_gene: TRBJ2-3
abundance: few
CDR3nt: TGCAGTGCTAGAGACTGGCGAACTAGCGGGAGAGAGAGAACAGATACGCAGTATTTT
CDR3aa: CSARDWRTSGRERTDTQYF

v_gene: TRBV5-1
d_gene: .
j_gene: TRBJ2-5
abundance: many
CDR3nt: TGCGCCAGCAGTCTCTTCCGGGGCCCCCAAGAGACCCAGTACTTC
CDR3aa: CASSLFRGPQETQYF

v_gene: TRBV15
d_gene: .
j_gene: TRBJ2-3
abundance: .
CDR3nt: TGTGCCACCAGCAGAGAGATCACGCGGACGGCGACAGATACGCAGTATTTT
CDR3aa: CATSREITRTATDTQYF

v_gene: TRBV10-3
d_gene: TRBD2
j_gene: TRBJ2-3
abundance: many
CDR3nt: TGTGCCGCCTGGGGGGAAGCGGGGAGCACAGATACGCAGTATTTT
CDR3aa: CAAWGEAGSTDTQYF

v_gene: TRBV6-4
d_gene: .
j_gene: TRBJ2-1
abundance: few
CDR3nt: TGTGCCAGCAGTGACTCAGGGGGAATTGACAATGAGCAGTTCTTC
CDR3aa: CASSDSGGIDNEQFF

v_gene: TRBV11-2
d_gene: .
j_gene: TRBJ2-1
abundance: .
CDR3nt: TGTGCCAGCAGCAGACCGGGCCCCTACAATGAGCAGTTCTTC
CDR3aa: CASSRPGPYNEQFF

v_gene: TRBV7-3
d_gene: TRBD2
j_gene: TRBJ2-5
abundance: many
CDR3nt: TGTGCCAGCAGCTTCGGGACTAGCGGCCAAGAGACCCAGTACTTC
CDR3aa: CASSFGTSGQETQYF

v_gene: TRBV19
d_gene: TRBD1
j_gene: TRBJ2-7
abundance: .
CDR3nt: TGTGCCAGTTCTACAGGGGTCGCTTCCTACGAGCAGTACTTC
CDR3aa: CASSTGVASYEQYF

v_gene: TRBV4-2
d_gene: TRBD1
j_gene: TRBJ2-1
abundance: .
CDR3nt: TGTGCCAGCAGCCAAGAACGGGACAGATACCCCAAACCGTACAATGAGCAGTTCTTC
CDR3aa: CASSQERDRYPKPYNEQFF

v_gene: TRBV29-1
d_gene: .
j_gene: TRBJ2-7
abundance: .
CDR3nt: TGCAGCGTTGAACCCAGTCCGGCGGAGCAGTACTTC
CDR3aa: CSVEPSPAEQYF

v_gene: TRBV9
d_gene: TRBD1
j_gene: TRBJ2-1
abundance: many
CDR3nt: TGTGCCAGCAGCGTACATCGGGACAGGGTCTACAATGAGCAGTTCTTC
CDR3aa: CASSVHRDRVYNEQFF

v_gene: TRBV9
d_gene: TRBD1
j_gene: TRBJ2-1
abundance: few
CDR3nt: TGTGCCAGCAGCGCCCGGACAGGGGATTCTGAGTGGTGGGGCAATGAGCAGTTCTTC
CDR3aa: CASSARTGDSEWWGNEQFF

v_gene: TRBV10-3
d_gene: .
j_gene: TRBJ2-2
abundance: few
CDR3nt: TGTGCCACCGACAGCTCCGGGGAGCTGTTTTTT
CDR3aa: CATDSSGELFF

v_gene: TRBV28
d_gene: TRBD2
j_gene: TRBJ2-3
abundance: .
CDR3nt: TGTGCCAGCAGTTTTATTAGCGGGAACACAGATACGCAGTATTTT
CDR3aa: CASSFISGNTDTQYF

v_gene: TRBV12-3/TRBV12-4
d_gene: .
j_gene: TRBJ1-2
abundance: .
CDR3nt: TGTGCCAGCAGTTTTCACAGGCGAGACTATGGCTACACCTTC
CDR3aa: CASSFHRRDYGYTF

v_gene: TRBV20-1
d_gene: .
j_gene: TRBJ2-7
abundance: .
CDR3nt: TGCAGTGCTAGGTGGGCAGGGCAGTACTTC
CDR3aa: CSARWAGQYF

v_gene: TRBV20-1
d_gene: .
j_gene: TRBJ2-7
abundance: few
CDR3nt: TGCAGTGCTAGAGATCTAAGGGCGGGCTACTACGAGCAGTACTTC
CDR3aa: CSARDLRAGYYEQYF

v_gene: TRBV30
d_gene: .
j_gene: TRBJ2-3
abundance: .
CDR3nt: TGTGCCTGGAGTGGGGGTAACACAGATACGCAGTATTTT
CDR3aa: CAWSGGNTDTQYF